The clone carrying this TCR beta chain has a handful of counts. Its target is not known. V lost 5 bases and J lost 4; bases outside the gene matches: 4. CDR3 size: 15 residues. The germline CDR1 and CDR2 sequences are SGHVS and FNYEAQ. From 5'RACE with constant-segment primers came TCR alpha and TCR beta cDNA libraries that carried sample barcodes and UMIs. TCRdb reprocessed the 5' RACE reads via MiXCR and lists one record per CDR3 protein. Counted here are 110,000 to 150,000 distinct CDR3 sequences, 25% occurring once; the ten biggest clones make up around 22%. The data were obtained in a study of T-cell memory formation after mild COVID-19. Study-wide points: CM and EM subsets held most contracting CD4+ clones; EMRA held CD8+ ones. The authors left the SARS-CoV-2 specificity of second-wave clones peaking on day 37 unconfirmed. Balance between CD4 and CD8 was seen in clones contracting day 15 to 85, and a CD4+ lean was seen in later expanders.

The V gene is TRBV7-6, the J gene TRBJ2-2, with TRBD1 matching 10 bases. The sequence came from an adult woman who had mild COVID-19 (a few samples of this study predate the infection). Cell type and time point are not known. Input material: PBMCs or a T cell subset sorted from them (not recorded which). The chain's CDR3 is CASSLRDRGTGELFF. For the CDR3, the DNA is TGTGCCAGCAGCCTCCGGGACAGGGGCACCGGGGAGCTGTTTTTT.